A single sample is the source of the 18 T cell receptor beta chains below, sequenced in a study of CD8 T cells in ankylosing spondylitis. TCRdb used MiXCR to reprocess the 5' RACE reads, holding one entry per CDR3 protein. The sample lists 200,000 or so distinct CDR3 sequences, over 15% occurring once. What was sequenced was blood, either unsorted or a sorted T cell fraction (not recorded which). The receptors here all came from a male donor under 30 with ankylosing spondylitis or in good health (not recorded which).

The chain employs TRBV12-3 or TRBV12-4 and TRBJ2-3, with a possible D match to TRBD1 (6 bases). CDR3 length: 17 amino acids. The germline V and J ends were trimmed by 3 bases and 1 base, with 17 bases remaining between them. Here the CDR3 reads CASSFFADRRGTDTQYF. Here the CDR3 DNA reads TGTGCCAGCAGTTTCTTCGCCGACAGGAGAGGCACAGATACGCAGTATTTT.

This clonotype was detected ten times or more. CDR3 sequence: CASSQASIPTQYF. The CDR3 DNA sequence: TGCGCCAGCAGCCAAGCGTCCATCCCTACGCAGTATTTT. V usage is TRBV4-3 and J usage is TRBJ2-3; D call uncertain. In germline, CDR1 is LGHNA, CDR2 YSLEER. V dropped 1 base and J dropped 8 bases, with 10 bases sitting between them. CDR3 length: 13 residues.

This chain joins TRBV24-1 and TRBJ2-7, with D possibly TRBD1 on 6 matching bases. This CDR3 is built from 16 residues. Trimming took 3 bases from V and 2 from J, leaving 16 bases between them. CDR1 and CDR2 (germline): KGHDR, SFDVKD. CDR3 DNA sequence: TGTGCCACCAGTGATCCGGGACATACTCGTCCCTACGAGCAGTACTTC. Translation gives CATSDPGHTRPYEQYF.

This clonotype was observed at least ten times. The chain recombines TRBV27 with TRBJ2-7, with D unclear. This CDR3 has 15 residues. V was shortened by 0 bases and J by 4 bases, with 13 bases between the two germline ends. Germline V gene data show CDR1 as MNHEY and CDR2 as SMNVEV (reference sequence). CDR3 residues: CASSLSGRAGYEQYV. The DNA of the CDR3 is TGTGCCAGCAGTTTATCGGGAAGGGCCGGATACGAGCAGTACGTC.

This clonotype was counted many times. In DNA form, the CDR3 reads TGTGCCATCAGTCATTCCGGGACAGGGGACACTGAAGCTTTCTTT. It codes for CAISHSGTGDTEAFF. This chain joins TRBV10-3 and TRBJ1-1, with 10 bases lining up with TRBD1. V was clipped by 5 bases and J by 3 bases; unmatched bases: 6. The CDR3 length is 15 residues. Germline values: CDR1 ENHRY, CDR2 SYGVKD.

The table lists this clonotype with many counts. V and J are TRBV12-3 or TRBV12-4 and TRBJ1-2, with unresolved D. The CDR3 runs to 11 residues. V dropped 4 bases and J dropped 0 bases, with 0 bases sitting between them. The chain's CDR3 is CASSSNYGYTF. DNA of the CDR3: TGTGCCAGCAGTTCTAACTATGGCTACACCTTC.

This clonotype was observed many times. V gene TRBV7-9 combines with J gene TRBJ1-1; D is uncertain. V dropped 3 bases and J dropped 11 bases, with 19 bases sitting between them. Germline values: CDR1 SEHNR, CDR2 FQNEAQ (reference sequence). The CDR3 has 14 residues. This CDR3 reads CASSFSAQRNQAFF. As DNA, the CDR3 is TGTGCCAGCAGCTTCAGTGCACAAAGAAACCAGGCTTTCTTT.

This clonotype came up many times. This chain connects TRBV5-1 to TRBJ2-1, with 10 positions matching TRBD2. Per the germline V gene, CDR1 is SGHRS and CDR2 is YFSETQ. This CDR3 is 16 amino acids long. The trim removed 0 bases at V and 4 bases at J, leaving 4 bases unmatched. The CDR3 region has the DNA TGCGCCAGCAGCTTGGGGGGACTAGCGTCTTACAATGAGCAGTTCTTC. It encodes CASSLGGLASYNEQFF.

This clonotype was seen at least ten times. The chain links TRBV12-3 or TRBV12-4 to TRBJ2-1; D possibly matches TRBD1 or TRBD2 (5 bases each). Trimming cost V 0 bases and J 10 bases, with 10 bases left between them. The CDR3 consists of 13 residues. The CDR3 loop is CASSLAGVGEQFF. CDR3 in DNA: TGTGCCAGCAGTTTAGCGGGGGTGGGAGAGCAGTTCTTC.

V is TRBV4-3 and J is TRBJ1-1; D may be TRBD1 (5 bases). CDR1 LGHNA and CDR2 YSLEER come from the germline V gene. The CDR3 consists of 16 residues. V gave up 3 bases and J gave up 5 bases, with 19 bases separating them. The CDR3 reads CASSQGAGRLVTEAFF. The CDR3 DNA reads as TGCGCCAGCAGCCAGGGAGCAGGGCGGTTGGTAACTGAAGCTTTCTTT.

This clonotype was recorded many times. V and J are TRBV25-1 and TRBJ2-4; TRBD2 might be the D (6 bases). CDR3 length: 14 residues. Germline V gene data show CDR1 as MGHDK and CDR2 as SYGVNS. The V and J ends lost 2 bases and 6 bases respectively, with 11 bases between them. CDR3 loop: CASSEAARGNIQYF. The CDR3 nucleotides are TGTGCCAGCAGTGAAGCGGCGCGGGGAAACATTCAGTACTTC.

This clonotype has ten or more counts. The chain's CDR3 is CVLSGINEQFF. CDR3 bases: TGTGTCTTAAGCGGGATTAATGAGCAGTTCTTC. The chain couples TRBV30 to TRBJ2-1; 7 bases line up with TRBD2. Per germline, CDR1 GTSNPN and CDR2 SVGIG (reference sequence). The CDR3 is made up of 11 amino acids.

This clonotype was recorded at least ten times. The gene calls are TRBV5-1 and TRBJ2-7; TRBD1 matches at 9 bases. Germline values: CDR1 SGHRS, CDR2 YFSETQ. The CDR3 loop spans 14 amino acids. With 4 bases clipped from V and 4 bases from J, the junction kept 6 bases outside the gene matches. Here the CDR3 reads CASSVGTGTYEQYF. The DNA for the CDR3 is TGCGCCAGCAGCGTCGGGACAGGGACGTACGAGCAGTACTTC.

This clonotype was detected ten times or more. The V gene is TRBV6-2 or TRBV6-3, the J gene TRBJ1-1, with no clear D. Germline V CDR1 and CDR2: MNHEY, SVGEGT. This CDR3 has 12 amino acids. Trimming took off 6 bases at V and 7 bases at J, with 12 bases between the two ends. The chain's CDR3 is CASSPGLSEAFF. CDR3 bases: TGTGCCAGCAGCCCCGGGCTAAGTGAAGCTTTCTTT.

This clonotype has just a few counts. The V gene is TRBV5-1, the J gene TRBJ1-1, with 7 bases fitting TRBD1. The CDR3 has 14 residues. The ends lost 4 bases at V and 5 bases at J; junction bases unmatched: 8. Per the germline V gene, CDR1 is SGHRS and CDR2 is YFSETQ. The CDR3 loop is CASSTTGLVTEAFF. CDR3 nucleotides: TGCGCCAGCAGCACGACAGGGCTTGTGACTGAAGCTTTCTTT.

At least ten counts were recorded for this clonotype. The chain carries TRBV11-2 and TRBJ2-3, with 8 bases fitting TRBD2. The J segment lost 0 bases and the V segment lost 5 bases, leaving 4 bases of the junction unmatched. Germline CDR1 and CDR2: SGHAT and FQNNGV. The CDR3 has 15 residues. CDR3 bases: TGTGCCAGCAGCCCACTAGCGGTTAGCACAGATACGCAGTATTTT. Its translation is CASSPLAVSTDTQYF.

This clonotype was found many times. This sequence joins TRBV29-1 and TRBJ1-2; 11 bases line up with TRBD1. This CDR3 comprises 11 residues. Germline V CDR1 and CDR2: SQVTM, ANQGSEA. After removal of 7 bases from V and 10 bases from J, the junction contained 5 bases not matched to a gene. CDR3 in DNA: TGCAGCGCCAGGACAGGGGGCGTCTACACCTTC. Translated: CSARTGGVYTF.

This clonotype was found many times. The J gene is TRBJ1-4, the V gene TRBV12-3 or TRBV12-4; possibly TRBD1 for D (6 bases). Trimming took 6 bases from V and 7 from J, leaving 9 bases between them. The length of the CDR3 is 12 residues. CDR3 region: CASRRGGEKLFF. CDR3 in DNA: TGTGCCAGCAGGAGAGGGGGTGAAAAACTGTTTTTT.